Listed here are 19 T cell receptor beta chains from one sample, sequenced in a study of shared clonotypes between healthy human individuals. Positively selected for CCR7, the CD45RO-negative cells used as naive CD8 cells excluded terminally differentiated effector memory CD45RA+ cells. Assay: immunoSEQ multiplex PCR; the TCRdb copy retains only in-frame clones and omits some. The sample records some 2.1 million clones, 85% to 95% being singletons. Sequenced sample: naive CD8+ T cells sorted from blood. The receptors were gathered from a man aged 18-30 years in good health.

J is TRBJ1-2 and V is TRBV13; 11 bases line up with TRBD1. CDR1 is PRHDT, CDR2 FYEKMQ, per germline (reference sequence). The V gene end was trimmed by 2 bases and the J gene end by 5 bases; junction bases not matched to a gene: 4. The CDR3 has 15 residues. The DNA of the CDR3 is TGTGCCAGCAGCTTATCCGGGACAGGGGGATATGGCTACACCTTC. Protein product: CASSLSGTGGYGYTF.

The rearrangement links TRBV5-1 to TRBJ2-7; TRBD2 agrees at 8 bases. Germline V gives CDR1 SGHRS, CDR2 YFSETQ. The CDR3 is made up of 12 amino acids. Germline trimming cut 7 bases from V and 5 bases from J; bases unmatched to any gene: 5. The CDR3 sequence: CASRAGGNEQYF. The DNA of the CDR3 is TGCGCCAGCCGTGCGGGAGGAAACGAGCAGTACTTC.

The V gene is TRBV4-2, the J gene TRBJ1-3, with D perhaps matching TRBD1 (6 bases). The ends were cut back, 0 bases at V and 2 bases at J, with 8 bases in the middle. This CDR3 spans 15 amino acids. CDR1 LGHNA and CDR2 YNFKEQ come from the germline V gene. The CDR3 region has the DNA TGTGCCAGCAGCCAAGATCCAGGGGCTGGAAACACCATATATTTT. Translated, it gives CASSQDPGAGNTIYF.

This chain connects TRBV7-9 to TRBJ2-5; D is perhaps TRBD2 (6 bases). Trimming cost V 3 bases and J 2 bases, with 10 bases left between them. CDR1 and CDR2 from the germline V gene are SEHNR and FQNEAQ (reference sequence). The CDR3 sequence is 14 residues long. CDR3 bases: TGTGCCAGCAGCTTTTCTAGCGTACAAGAGACCCAGTACTTC. The encoded protein is CASSFSSVQETQYF.

The chain links TRBV5-1 to TRBJ2-5, with 14 bases identical to TRBD2. Germline V gene lookup returns CDR1 SGHRS and CDR2 YFSETQ. Trimming at V came to 4 bases and at J to 3 bases, leaving 2 bases not matched to a gene. The CDR3 has 15 residues. CDR3 in DNA: TGCGCCAGCAGCACGGGACTAGCGGGGGAAGAGACCCAGTACTTC. Translating it yields CASSTGLAGEETQYF. The complete variable domain, with remaining parts taken from reference TRBV5-1 and TRBJ2-5, reads KAGVTQTPRYLIKTRGQQVTLSCSPISGHRSVSWYQQTPGQGLQFLFEYFSETQRNKGNFPGRFSGRQFSNSRSEMNVSTLELGDSALYLCASSTGLAGEETQYFGPGTRLLVL.

This chain links TRBV4-3 with TRBJ2-3; 8 bases are shared with TRBD1. There are 15 residues in the CDR3. Per germline, CDR1 LGHNA and CDR2 YSLEER. The V segment lost 4 bases and the J segment 6 bases; nucleotides outside the gene matches: 9. Here the CDR3 reads CASSRTTGVNDTQYF. As DNA, the CDR3 is TGCGCCAGCAGCCGAACGACAGGGGTCAACGATACGCAGTATTTT.

The gene calls are TRBV7-9 and TRBJ2-2; D is uncertain. Germline V CDR1 and CDR2: SEHNR, FQNEAQ (reference sequence). The CDR3 contains 16 residues. The V end was cut by 1 base, the J end by 2 bases, with 11 bases between. The CDR3 nucleotides are TGTGCCAGCAGCTTAGACTATGAAGTTAACACCGGGGAGCTGTTTTTT. Amino acid sequence: CASSLDYEVNTGELFF. The variable domain in full, completed from reference TRBV7-9 and TRBJ2-2, reads DTGVSQNPRHKITKRGQNVTFRCDPISEHNRLYWYRQTLGQGPEFLTYFQNEAQLEKSRLLSDRFSAERPKGSFSTLEIQRTEQGDSAMYLCASSLDYEVNTGELFFGEGSRLTVL.

This chain connects TRBV30 to TRBJ2-7; the D gene is possibly TRBD2 (6 bases). This CDR3 region has 15 residues. CDR1 is GTSNPN, CDR2 SVGIG, per germline (reference sequence). Trimming took 4 bases from V and 6 from J, leaving 22 bases between them. CDR3 sequence (DNA): TGTGCCTGGACCCCCTTAGCTTTCCGGCGGGGCGAGCAGTACTTC. As protein: CAWTPLAFRRGEQYF.

The CDR3 DNA reads TGTGCCAGCAGCCCGCGACTTAAGGGGACAGCCTACTCCTACGAGCAGTACTTC. Encoded protein: CASSPRLKGTAYSYEQYF. The chain couples TRBV7-9 to TRBJ2-7, with 7 bases matching TRBD1. Trimming removed 5 bases from V and 0 bases from J; junction bases left unmatched: 16. This CDR3 comprises 18 residues. Germline CDR1 and CDR2: SEHNR and FQNEAQ (reference sequence). Variable domain in full (rest from reference TRBV7-9 and TRBJ2-7): DTGVSQNPRHKITKRGQNVTFRCDPISEHNRLYWYRQTLGQGPEFLTYFQNEAQLEKSRLLSDRFSAERPKGSFSTLEIQRTEQGDSAMYLCASSPRLKGTAYSYEQYFGPGTRLTVT.

This chain joins TRBV7-2 and TRBJ1-1; D unresolved. CDR1 is SGHTA and CDR2 is FQGNSA in the germline V gene. The length of the CDR3 is 13 residues. Deletions cut 1 base from V and 2 bases from J, with 5 bases between. The CDR3 region has the DNA TGTGCCAGCAGCTTAGAGTATAACACTGAAGCTTTCTTT. It is translated as CASSLEYNTEAFF.

Concerning this clone: This sample also contains other DNA sequences that code for the same CDR3. The chain joins TRBV19 to TRBJ2-7; D perhaps matches TRBD2 (5 bases). CDR3 length: 14 residues. From germline, CDR1 is LNHDA and CDR2 SQIVND (reference sequence). With 3 bases removed from V and 1 base from J, the gap between germline ends came to 10 bases. The CDR3 bases are TGTGCCAGTAGTATCGTCTCGGGGTCCTACGAGCAGTACTTC. As protein: CASSIVSGSYEQYF.

The genes are TRBV18 and TRBJ2-7; TRBD1 aligns across 10 bases. The CDR3 spans 15 residues. The junction had 6 bases not matched to a gene; V was cut back by 3 bases and J by 4 bases. Germline V gene lookup returns CDR1 KGHSH and CDR2 LQKENI. DNA for the CDR3: TGTGCCAGCTCACCCCTGGACAGGGGGACATACGAGCAGTACTTC. This gives the protein CASSPLDRGTYEQYF.

In regard to this clone: The sample contains more than one DNA sequence encoding this CDR3. This rearrangement joins TRBV7-2 to TRBJ2-7; TRBD1 matches at 7 bases. This CDR3 region has 13 residues. The V gene's germline CDR1 is SGHTA and CDR2 FQGNSA. J gave up 2 bases and V 5 bases, and 3 bases lay outside the gene matches. Here the CDR3 reads CASSLTGAYEQYF. CDR3 in DNA: TGTGCCAGCAGCCTTACAGGGGCCTACGAGCAGTACTTC.

The V call is TRBV7-8, the J call TRBJ2-3; D is unresolved. This CDR3 is built from 14 residues. Germline V CDR1 and CDR2: SGHVS, FQNEAQ. Trimming cost V 1 base and J 6 bases, with 11 bases left between them. The DNA of the CDR3 is TGTGCCAGCAGCTTAGTCGAATTATGGGATACGCAGTATTTT. Encoded protein: CASSLVELWDTQYF.

Remarks on this clone: Other nucleotide sequences from this sample produce the same CDR3. V gene TRBV30 combines with J gene TRBJ1-6; TRBD1 might be the D (5 bases). Germline CDR1 and CDR2: GTSNPN and SVGIG (reference sequence). CDR3 length equals 14 residues. V lost 0 bases and J lost 5, with 8 bases in between. As DNA, the CDR3 is TGTGCCTGGAGTGTAGGGACGGATAATTCACCCCTCCACTTT. Amino acid sequence: CAWSVGTDNSPLHF.

The gene calls are TRBV12-5 and TRBJ2-1, with TRBD2 as a possible D gene (5 bases). Germline V CDR1 and CDR2: LGHNT, FRNRAP. V shed 0 bases and J shed 7 bases, with 7 bases lying between them. The CDR3 has 13 amino acids. The DNA of the CDR3 is TGTGCTAGTGGTTTGGTACGAGGGAATGAGCAGTTCTTC. It translates to CASGLVRGNEQFF.

The rearrangement uses TRBV5-1 and TRBJ1-6; TRBD1 matches 8 bases. Trimming cost V 2 bases and J 10 bases; bases outside gene matches: 5. The CDR3 runs to 14 residues. Germline CDR1 is SGHRS and CDR2 is YFSETQ. CDR3 bases: TGCGCCAGCAGCTTCGGGACAGGCGAATCACCCCTCCACTTT. This encodes CASSFGTGESPLHF.

This chain uses TRBV2 with TRBJ2-3; 7 bases are a match to TRBD2. The CDR3 has 15 amino acids. CDR1 and CDR2 from the germline V gene are SNHLY and FYNNEI. J gave up 1 base and V 2 bases, and 3 bases lay outside the gene matches. DNA for the CDR3: TGTGCCAGCAGTGAAAGCGGGGCGGGCACAGATACGCAGTATTTT. This sequence encodes CASSESGAGTDTQYF.

The chain employs TRBV29-1 and TRBJ1-2, with no clear D. The V end was cut by 3 bases, the J end by 4 bases, with 9 bases between. This CDR3 contains 12 residues. Germline CDR1 SQVTM, CDR2 ANQGSEA. The CDR3, as DNA: TGCAGCGTTGAGTCCGGGGTCTATGGCTACACCTTC. It yields the protein CSVESGVYGYTF.